This TCR beta chain was captured by sequencing in a study of blood T cell repertoires in COVID-19. The wider study: From T cells, B-cell-depleted T cells, or PBMCs came the material, which was cDNA or gDNA.

Enrolled during active infection, Seattle patients were then followed longitudinally. Sequencing used immunoSEQ multiplex PCR; TCRdb keeps in-frame clones, though not all of them. The data contain around 60,000 clones, 75% to 85% of them singletons. The sequenced sample was peripheral blood. This clonotype was obtained from a man between 50 and 59 years old with COVID-19, enrolled during active disease.

Written as DNA, the CDR3 is TGTGCCAGCAGCCAAGGGGCGGGGGGTTACAATGAGCAGTTCTTC. Residues: CASSQGAGGYNEQFF. V usage is TRBV3-1 (or the pseudogene TRBV3-2) and J usage is TRBJ2-1; 8 bases map to TRBD2. Germline lookup yields CDR1 LGHDT and CDR2 YNNKEL (reference sequence). The junction had 3 bases not matched to a gene; V was cut back by 1 base and J by 4 bases. This CDR3 comprises 15 residues.